What follows are 2 T cell receptor beta chains derived from one specimen sequenced in a study of shared clonotypes between healthy human individuals. Here immunoSEQ multiplex PCR was the method, and the copy in TCRdb shows in-frame clones only, minus some. The table has some 2 million clones, roughly 94% seen once. Naive CD8 isolation took CD45RO-negative cells positively selected for CCR7 and excluded terminally differentiated effector memory CD45RA+ cells. Sequenced material: naive CD8+ T cells sorted from blood. The receptors shown here come from a man aged 18 to 29 in good health.

J is TRBJ1-4 and V is TRBV9, with a possible D match to TRBD1 (5 bases). CDR3 length equals 15 residues. V was pared by 1 base and J by 8 bases, with 15 bases between. Germline CDR1 and CDR2: SGDLS and YYNGEE. The DNA of the CDR3 is TGTGCCAGCAGCGTAACCGGGGCCACGGGCGAAAAACTGTTTTTT. Amino acids: CASSVTGATGEKLFF.

The chain uses TRBV27 and TRBJ1-5, with 9 bases lining up with TRBD1. CDR1 MNHEY and CDR2 SMNVEV come from the germline V gene (reference sequence). The CDR3 extends over 17 amino acids. V shed 3 bases, J shed 7 bases, and the junction held 13 bases outside the gene matches. The CDR3 DNA reads as TGTGCCAGCAGTTTGTATCGACCGGGACAGGGCGACCAGCCCCAGCATTTT. It specifies CASSLYRPGQGDQPQHF.